Sequencing of this TCR beta chain was carried out in a study of blood T cells in healthy people across ages. Combining a sample-barcoded 5' primer with a J-beta primer mix, a second PCR ran for roughly 7 to 12 cycles. All samples gave at least 2.5 million CDR3-containing paired-end reads. Each CDR3 protein gets one entry after TCRdb re-called the 5' RACE reads with MiXCR. The sample shows more than 1,000,000 distinct CDR3 sequences, about 25% of them seen only once. This clonotype appeared a few times. The antigen is not known. The CDR3 is 13 amino acids. The germline CDR1 and CDR2 sequences are MDHEN and SYDVKM. Findings and limits, study-wide: Shifts in expanded clonotypes may have been confounded by donor CMV status, which was unknown.

This same sample was also taken into another study, of T cells of mothers and their children. That source adds: The study found slightly higher but non-significant overlap in related versus unrelated mother-child pairs.

The chain employs TRBV28 and TRBJ2-5; D ambiguous. The DNA end is more similar to TRBJ2-7, so the J call may be wrong. Input material: blood. This clonotype originated in a girl aged 2 to 9 in good health. The CDR3 reads CASWSQKVYEQYF. CDR3 nucleotide sequence: TGTGCCAGCTGGAGTCAGAAAGTTTACGAGCAGTACTTC.